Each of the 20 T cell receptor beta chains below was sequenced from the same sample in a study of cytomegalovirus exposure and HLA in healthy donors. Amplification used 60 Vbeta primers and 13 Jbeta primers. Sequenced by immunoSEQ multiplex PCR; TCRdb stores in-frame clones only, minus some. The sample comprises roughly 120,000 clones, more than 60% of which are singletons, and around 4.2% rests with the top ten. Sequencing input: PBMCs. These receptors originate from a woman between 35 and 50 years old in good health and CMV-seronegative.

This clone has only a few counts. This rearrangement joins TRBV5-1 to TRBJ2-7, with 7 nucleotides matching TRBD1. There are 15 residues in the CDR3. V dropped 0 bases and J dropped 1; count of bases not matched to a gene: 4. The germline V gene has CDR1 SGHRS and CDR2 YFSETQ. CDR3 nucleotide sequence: TGCGCCAGCAGCTTGGCCCCACAGGGGTCCTACGAGCAGTACTTC. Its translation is CASSLAPQGSYEQYF.

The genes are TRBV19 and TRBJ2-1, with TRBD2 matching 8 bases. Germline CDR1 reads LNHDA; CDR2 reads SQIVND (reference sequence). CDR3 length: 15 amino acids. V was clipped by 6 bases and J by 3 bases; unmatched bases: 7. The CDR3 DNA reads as TGTGCCAGTAGCCAGAGCGGGGGCGACTACAATGAGCAGTTCTTC. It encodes CASSQSGGDYNEQFF.

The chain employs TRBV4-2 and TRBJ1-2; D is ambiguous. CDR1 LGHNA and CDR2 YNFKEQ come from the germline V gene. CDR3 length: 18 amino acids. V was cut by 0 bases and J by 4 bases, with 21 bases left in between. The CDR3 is CASSQDLSQVGVLYGYTF. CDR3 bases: TGTGCCAGCAGCCAAGATCTGTCGCAAGTCGGGGTACTCTATGGCTACACCTTC.

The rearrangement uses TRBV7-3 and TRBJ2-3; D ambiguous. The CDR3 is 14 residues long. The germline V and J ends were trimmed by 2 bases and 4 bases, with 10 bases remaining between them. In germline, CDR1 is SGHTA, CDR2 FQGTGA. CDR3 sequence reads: CASSLLAPPDTQYF. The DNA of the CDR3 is TGTGCCAGCAGCTTATTGGCTCCACCAGATACGCAGTATTTT.

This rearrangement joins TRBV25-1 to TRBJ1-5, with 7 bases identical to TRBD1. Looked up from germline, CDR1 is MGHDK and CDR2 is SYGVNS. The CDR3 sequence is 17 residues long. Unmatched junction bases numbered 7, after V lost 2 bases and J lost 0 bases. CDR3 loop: CASSEIARDSSNQPQHF. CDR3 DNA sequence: TGTGCCAGCAGTGAAATCGCGCGGGACAGTAGCAATCAGCCCCAGCATTTT. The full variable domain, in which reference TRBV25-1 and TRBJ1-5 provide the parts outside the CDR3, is EADIYQTPRYLVIGTGKKITLECSQTMGHDKMYWYQQDPGMELHLIHYSYGVNSTEKGDLSSESTVSRIRTEHFPLTLESARPSHTSQYLCASSEIARDSSNQPQHFGDGTRLSIL.

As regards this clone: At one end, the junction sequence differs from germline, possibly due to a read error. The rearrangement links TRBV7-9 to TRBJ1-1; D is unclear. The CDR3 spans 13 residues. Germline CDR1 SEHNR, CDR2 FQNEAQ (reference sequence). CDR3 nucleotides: TGTTCCAGCAGCCCGACCAGGATCACTGAAGCTTTCTTT. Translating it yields CSSSPTRITEAFF.

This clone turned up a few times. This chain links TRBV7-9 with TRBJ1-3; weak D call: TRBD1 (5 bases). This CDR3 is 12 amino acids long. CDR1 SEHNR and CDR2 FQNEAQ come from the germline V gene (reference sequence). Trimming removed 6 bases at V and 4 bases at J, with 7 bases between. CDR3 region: CASRTAGNTIYF. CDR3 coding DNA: TGTGCCAGCAGGACAGCCGGAAACACCATATATTTT.

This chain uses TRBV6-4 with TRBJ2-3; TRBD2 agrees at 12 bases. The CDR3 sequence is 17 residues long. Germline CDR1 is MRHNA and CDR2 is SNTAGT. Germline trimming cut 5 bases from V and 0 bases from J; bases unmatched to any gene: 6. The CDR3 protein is CASSHWGLAGSTDTQYF. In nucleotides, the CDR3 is TGTGCCAGCAGTCACTGGGGACTAGCGGGTAGCACAGATACGCAGTATTTT.

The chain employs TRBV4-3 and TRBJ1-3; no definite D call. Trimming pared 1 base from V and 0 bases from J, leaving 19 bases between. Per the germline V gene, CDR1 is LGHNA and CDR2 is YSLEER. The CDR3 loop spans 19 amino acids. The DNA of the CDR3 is TGCGCCAGCAGCCAAGTTGTAAGTCCTCTCCAGGTCTCTGGAAACACCATATATTTT. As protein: CASSQVVSPLQVSGNTIYF.

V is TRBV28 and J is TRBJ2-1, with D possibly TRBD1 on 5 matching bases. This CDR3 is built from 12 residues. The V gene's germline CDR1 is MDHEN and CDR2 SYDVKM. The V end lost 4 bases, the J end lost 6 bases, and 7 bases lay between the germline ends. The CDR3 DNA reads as TGTGCCAGCAGTTCAGGGTCCAATGAGCAGTTCTTC. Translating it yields CASSSGSNEQFF. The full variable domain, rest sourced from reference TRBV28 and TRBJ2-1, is DVKVTQSSRYLVKRTGEKVFLECVQDMDHENMFWYRQDPGLGLRLIYFSYDVKMKEKGDIPEGYSVSREKKERFSLILESASTNQTSMYLCASSSGSNEQFFGPGTRLTVL.

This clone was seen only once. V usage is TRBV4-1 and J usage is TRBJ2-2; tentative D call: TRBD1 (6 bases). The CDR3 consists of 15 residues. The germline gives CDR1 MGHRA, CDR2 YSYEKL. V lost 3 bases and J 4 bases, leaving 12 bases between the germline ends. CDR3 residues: CASSQYDRSTGELFF. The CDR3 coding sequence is TGCGCCAGCAGCCAGTATGACAGGAGCACCGGGGAGCTGTTTTTT.

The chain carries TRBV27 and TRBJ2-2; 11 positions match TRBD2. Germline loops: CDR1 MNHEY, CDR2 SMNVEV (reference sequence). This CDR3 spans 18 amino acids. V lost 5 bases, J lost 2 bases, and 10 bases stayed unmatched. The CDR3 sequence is CASSRLTSGAVNTGELFF. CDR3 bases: TGTGCCAGCAGTCGTCTGACTAGCGGGGCGGTAAACACCGGGGAGCTGTTTTTT.

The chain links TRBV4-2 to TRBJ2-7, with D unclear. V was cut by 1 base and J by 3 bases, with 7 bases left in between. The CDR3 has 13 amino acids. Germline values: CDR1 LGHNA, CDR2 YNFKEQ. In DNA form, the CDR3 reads TGTGCCAGCAGCCAAGTGGGCATCTACGAGCAGTACTTC. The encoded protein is CASSQVGIYEQYF.

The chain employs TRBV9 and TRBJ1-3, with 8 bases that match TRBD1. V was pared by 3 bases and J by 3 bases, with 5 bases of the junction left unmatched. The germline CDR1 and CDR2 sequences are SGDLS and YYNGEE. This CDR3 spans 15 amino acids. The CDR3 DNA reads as TGTGCCAGCAGCGCAGGGGGCGCGTATGGAAACACCATATATTTT. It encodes CASSAGGAYGNTIYF.

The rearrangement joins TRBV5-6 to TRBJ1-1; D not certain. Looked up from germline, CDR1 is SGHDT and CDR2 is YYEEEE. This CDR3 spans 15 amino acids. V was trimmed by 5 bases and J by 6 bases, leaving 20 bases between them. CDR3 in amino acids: CASSLRESRAAEAFF. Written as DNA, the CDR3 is TGTGCCAGCAGTTTAAGAGAGTCTCGAGCGGCTGAAGCTTTCTTT.

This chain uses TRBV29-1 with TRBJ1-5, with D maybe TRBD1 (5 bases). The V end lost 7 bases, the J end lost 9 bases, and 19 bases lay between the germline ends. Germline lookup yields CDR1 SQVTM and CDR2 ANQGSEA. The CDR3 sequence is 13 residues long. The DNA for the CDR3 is TGCAGCGCTACGGGGGTGGGAATGGGGCCCCAGCATTTT. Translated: CSATGVGMGPQHF.

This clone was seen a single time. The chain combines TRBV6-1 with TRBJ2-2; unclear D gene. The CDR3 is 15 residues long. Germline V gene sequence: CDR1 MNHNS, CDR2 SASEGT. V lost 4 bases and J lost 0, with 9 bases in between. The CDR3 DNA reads TGTGCCAGCAGTGTGACAAATTCGAACACCGGGGAGCTGTTTTTT. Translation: CASSVTNSNTGELFF.

The DNA of the CDR3 is TGTGCCAGCAGCCAAGATTTCGGGGAGGGCGGCTACACCTTC. Residues: CASSQDFGEGGYTF. The V gene is TRBV4-2, the J gene TRBJ1-2; the D is unclear. The CDR3 is 14 residues long. Per germline, CDR1 LGHNA and CDR2 YNFKEQ. Trimming took off 0 bases at V and 8 bases at J, with 13 bases between the two ends.

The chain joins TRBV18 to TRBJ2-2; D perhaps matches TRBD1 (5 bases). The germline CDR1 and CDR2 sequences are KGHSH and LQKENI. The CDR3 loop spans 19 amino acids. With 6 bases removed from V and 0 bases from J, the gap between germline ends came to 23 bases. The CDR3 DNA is TGTGCCAGCTCCTCCTCGCCACGACAGAAAGCGACGAACACCGGGGAGCTGTTTTTT. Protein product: CASSSSPRQKATNTGELFF. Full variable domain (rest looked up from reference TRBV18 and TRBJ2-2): NAGVMQNPRHLVRRRGQEARLRCSPMKGHSHVYWYRQLPEEGLKFMVYLQKENIIDESGMPKERFSAEFPKEGPSILRIQQVVRGDSAAYFCASSSSPRQKATNTGELFFGEGSRLTVL.

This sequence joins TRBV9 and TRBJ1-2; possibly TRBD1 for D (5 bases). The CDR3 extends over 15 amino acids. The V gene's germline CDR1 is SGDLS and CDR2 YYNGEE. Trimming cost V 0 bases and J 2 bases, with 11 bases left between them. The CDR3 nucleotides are TGTGCCAGCAGCGTAGAAGGGGCAAAAAACTATGGCTACACCTTC. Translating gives CASSVEGAKNYGYTF.